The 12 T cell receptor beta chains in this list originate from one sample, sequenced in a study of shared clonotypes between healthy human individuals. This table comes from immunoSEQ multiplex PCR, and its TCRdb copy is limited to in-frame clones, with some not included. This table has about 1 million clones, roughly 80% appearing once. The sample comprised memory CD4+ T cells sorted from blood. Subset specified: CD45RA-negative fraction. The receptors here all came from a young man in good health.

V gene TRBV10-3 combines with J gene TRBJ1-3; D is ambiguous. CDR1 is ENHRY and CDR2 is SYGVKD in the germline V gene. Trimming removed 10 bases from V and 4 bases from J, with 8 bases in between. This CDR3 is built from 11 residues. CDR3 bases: TGTGCCACACGAGAGGGAAACACCATATATTTT. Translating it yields CATREGNTIYF.

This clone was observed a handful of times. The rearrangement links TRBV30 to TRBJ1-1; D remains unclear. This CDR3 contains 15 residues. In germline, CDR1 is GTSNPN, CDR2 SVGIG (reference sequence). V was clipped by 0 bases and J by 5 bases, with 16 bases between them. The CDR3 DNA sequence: TGTGCCTGGAGTGTACATCCAGGCGGGTTGACTGAAGCTTTCTTT. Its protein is CAWSVHPGGLTEAFF. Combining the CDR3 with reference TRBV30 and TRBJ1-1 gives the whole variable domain SQTIHQWPATLVQPVGSPLSLECTVEGTSNPNLYWYRQAAGRGLQLLFYSVGIGQISSEVPQNLSASRPQDRQFILSSKKLLLSDSGFYLCAWSVHPGGLTEAFFGQGTRLTVV.

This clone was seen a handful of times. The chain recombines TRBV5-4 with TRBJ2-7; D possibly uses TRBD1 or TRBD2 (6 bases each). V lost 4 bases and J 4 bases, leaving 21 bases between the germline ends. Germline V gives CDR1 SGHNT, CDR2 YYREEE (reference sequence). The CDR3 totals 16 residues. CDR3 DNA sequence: TGTGCCAGCAGCGGATTGGTAGGGGGAGGTGTATACGAGCAGTACTTC. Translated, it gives CASSGLVGGGVYEQYF.

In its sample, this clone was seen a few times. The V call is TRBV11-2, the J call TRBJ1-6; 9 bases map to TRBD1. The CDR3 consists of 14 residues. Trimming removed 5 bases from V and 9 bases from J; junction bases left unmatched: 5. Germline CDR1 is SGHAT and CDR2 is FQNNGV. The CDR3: CASSLGTGSSPLHF. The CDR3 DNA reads TGTGCCAGCAGCCTCGGGACAGGGAGTTCACCCCTCCACTTT.

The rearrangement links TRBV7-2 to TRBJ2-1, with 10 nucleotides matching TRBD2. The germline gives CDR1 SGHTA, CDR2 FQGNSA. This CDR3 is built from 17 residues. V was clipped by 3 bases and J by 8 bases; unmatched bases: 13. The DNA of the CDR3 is TGTGCCAGCAGCTTTACGACTAGCGGGCCCCGGAGGGATGAGCAGTTCTTC. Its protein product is CASSFTTSGPRRDEQFF.

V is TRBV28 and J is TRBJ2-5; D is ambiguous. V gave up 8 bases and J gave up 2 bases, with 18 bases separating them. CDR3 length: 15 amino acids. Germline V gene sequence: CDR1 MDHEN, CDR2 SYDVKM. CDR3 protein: CASAPGTVEQETQYF. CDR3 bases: TGTGCCAGCGCCCCAGGCACAGTTGAACAAGAGACCCAGTACTTC.

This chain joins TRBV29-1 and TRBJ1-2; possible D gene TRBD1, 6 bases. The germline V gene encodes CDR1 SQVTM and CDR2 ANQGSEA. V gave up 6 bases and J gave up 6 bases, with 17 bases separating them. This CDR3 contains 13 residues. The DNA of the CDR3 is TGCAGCGTCGCCCTCTTGGGGGCTGATGGCTACACCTTC. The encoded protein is CSVALLGADGYTF.

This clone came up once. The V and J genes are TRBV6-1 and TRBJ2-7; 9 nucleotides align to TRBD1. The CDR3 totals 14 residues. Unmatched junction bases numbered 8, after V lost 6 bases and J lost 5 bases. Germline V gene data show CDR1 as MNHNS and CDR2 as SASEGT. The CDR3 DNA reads TGTGCCAGCAGGGGGGGGACAGGGAGGAACGAGCAGTACTTC. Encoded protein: CASRGGTGRNEQYF.

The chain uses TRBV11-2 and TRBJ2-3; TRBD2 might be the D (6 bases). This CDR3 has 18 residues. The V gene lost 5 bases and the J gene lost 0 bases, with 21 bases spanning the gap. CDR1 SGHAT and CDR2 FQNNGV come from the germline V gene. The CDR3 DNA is TGTGCCAGCAGCCAGCAGATACTAGCACTCACTAGCACAGATACGCAGTATTTT. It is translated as CASSQQILALTSTDTQYF.

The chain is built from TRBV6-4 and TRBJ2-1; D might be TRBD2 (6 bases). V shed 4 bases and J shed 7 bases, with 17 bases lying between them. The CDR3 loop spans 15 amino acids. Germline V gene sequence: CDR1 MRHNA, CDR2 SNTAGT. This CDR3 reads CASSVALAGLNEQFF. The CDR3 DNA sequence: TGTGCCAGCAGTGTAGCGTTGGCGGGGTTGAATGAGCAGTTCTTC.

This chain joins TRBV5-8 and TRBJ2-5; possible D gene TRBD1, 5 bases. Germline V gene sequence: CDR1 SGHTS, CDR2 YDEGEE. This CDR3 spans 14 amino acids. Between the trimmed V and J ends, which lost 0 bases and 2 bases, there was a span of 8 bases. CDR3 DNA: TGTGCCAGCAGCTTGGCAGGGCTGCAAGAGACCCAGTACTTC. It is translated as CASSLAGLQETQYF.

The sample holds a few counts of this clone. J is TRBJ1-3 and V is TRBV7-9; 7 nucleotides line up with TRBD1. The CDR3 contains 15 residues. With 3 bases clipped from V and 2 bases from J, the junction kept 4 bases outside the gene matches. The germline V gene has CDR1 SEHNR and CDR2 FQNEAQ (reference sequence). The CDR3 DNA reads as TGTGCCAGCAGCTTCAGGGGGGAGCCTGGAAACACCATATATTTT. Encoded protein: CASSFRGEPGNTIYF.